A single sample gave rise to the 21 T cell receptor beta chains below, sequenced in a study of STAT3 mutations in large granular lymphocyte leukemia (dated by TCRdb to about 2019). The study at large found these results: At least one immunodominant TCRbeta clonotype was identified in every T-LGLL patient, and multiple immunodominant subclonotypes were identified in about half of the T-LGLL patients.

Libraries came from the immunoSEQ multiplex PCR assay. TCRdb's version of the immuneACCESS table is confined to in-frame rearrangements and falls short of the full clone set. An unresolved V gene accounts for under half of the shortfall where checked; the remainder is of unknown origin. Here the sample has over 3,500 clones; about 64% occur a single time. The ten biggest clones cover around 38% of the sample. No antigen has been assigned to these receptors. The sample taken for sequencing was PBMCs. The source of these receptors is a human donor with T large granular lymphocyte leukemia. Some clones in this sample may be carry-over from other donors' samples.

The CDR3 sequence: CASSLGNQGTEAFF. The CDR3 region has the DNA TGCGCCAGCAGCTTGGGCAATCAGGGCACTGAAGCTTTCTTT. The rearrangement links TRBV5-1 to TRBJ1-1; tentative D call: TRBD1 (5 bases). The V end lost 0 bases, the J end lost 4 bases, and 10 bases lay between the germline ends. The CDR3 is made up of 14 amino acids. Germline V lookup: CDR1 SGHRS, CDR2 YFSETQ.

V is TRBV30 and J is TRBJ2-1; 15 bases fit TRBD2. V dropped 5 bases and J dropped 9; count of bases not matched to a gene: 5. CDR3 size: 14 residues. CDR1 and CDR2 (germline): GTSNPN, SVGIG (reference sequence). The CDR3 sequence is CAWQGLAGGSEQFF. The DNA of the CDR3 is TGTGCCTGGCAGGGACTAGCGGGGGGTAGTGAGCAGTTCTTC.

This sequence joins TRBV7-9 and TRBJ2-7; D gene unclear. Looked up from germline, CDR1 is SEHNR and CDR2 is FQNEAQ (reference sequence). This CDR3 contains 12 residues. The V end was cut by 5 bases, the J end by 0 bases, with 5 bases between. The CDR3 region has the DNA TGTGCCAGCAGCAAGTCCTCCTACGAGCAGTACTTC. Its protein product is CASSKSSYEQYF.

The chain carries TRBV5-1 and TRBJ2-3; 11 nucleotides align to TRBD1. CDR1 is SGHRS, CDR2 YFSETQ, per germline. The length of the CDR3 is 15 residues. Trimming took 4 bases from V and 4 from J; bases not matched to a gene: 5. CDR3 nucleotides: TGCGCCAGCAGCGAGGGACAGGGGGTGGCAGATACGCAGTATTTT. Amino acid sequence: CASSEGQGVADTQYF.

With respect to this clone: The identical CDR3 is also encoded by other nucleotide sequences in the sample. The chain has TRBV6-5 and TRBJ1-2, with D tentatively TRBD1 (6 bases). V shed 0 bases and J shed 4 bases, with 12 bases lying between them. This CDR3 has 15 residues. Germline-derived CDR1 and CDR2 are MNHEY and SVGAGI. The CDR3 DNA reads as TGTGCCAGCAGTTACTCCGGACAGACACCCTATGGCTACACCTTC. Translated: CASSYSGQTPYGYTF.

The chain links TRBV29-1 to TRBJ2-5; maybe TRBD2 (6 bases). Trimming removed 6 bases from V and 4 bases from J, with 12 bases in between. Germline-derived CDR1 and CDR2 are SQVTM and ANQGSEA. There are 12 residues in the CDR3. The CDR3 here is CSVGGDSETQYF. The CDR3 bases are TGCAGCGTCGGAGGGGACTCAGAGACCCAGTACTTC.

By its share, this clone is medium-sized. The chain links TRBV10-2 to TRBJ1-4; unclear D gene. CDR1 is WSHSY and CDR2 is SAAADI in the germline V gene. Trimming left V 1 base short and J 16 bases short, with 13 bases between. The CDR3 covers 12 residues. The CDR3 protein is CASSEFGQSGFF. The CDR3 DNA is TGCGCCAGCAGTGAGTTCGGGCAGAGCGGGTTTTTT.

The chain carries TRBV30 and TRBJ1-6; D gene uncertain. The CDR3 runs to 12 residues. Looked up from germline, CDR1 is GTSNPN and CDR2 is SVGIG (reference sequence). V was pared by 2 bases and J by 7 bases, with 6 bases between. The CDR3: CAWSTENSPLHF. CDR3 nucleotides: TGTGCCTGGAGTACAGAAAATTCACCCCTCCACTTT.

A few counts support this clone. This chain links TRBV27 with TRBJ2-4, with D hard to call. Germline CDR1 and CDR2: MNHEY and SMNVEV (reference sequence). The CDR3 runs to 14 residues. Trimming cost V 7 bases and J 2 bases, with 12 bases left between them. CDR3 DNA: TGTGCCAGCAAAATTAGCTTAACCAAAAACATTCAGTACTTC. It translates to CASKISLTKNIQYF.

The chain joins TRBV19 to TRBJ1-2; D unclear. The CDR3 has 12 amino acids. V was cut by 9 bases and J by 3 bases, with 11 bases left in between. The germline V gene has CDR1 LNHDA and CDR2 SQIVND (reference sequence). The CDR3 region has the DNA TGTGCCAGCCAGCAGGACCACTATGGCTACACCTTC. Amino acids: CASQQDHYGYTF.

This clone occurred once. CDR3 protein: CASSLRTGNPEAFF. In DNA form, the CDR3 reads TGCGCCAGCAGCTTGCGGACAGGCAACCCTGAAGCTTTCTTT. This rearrangement joins TRBV5-1 to TRBJ1-1, with TRBD1 matching over 7 bases. Looked up from germline, CDR1 is SGHRS and CDR2 is YFSETQ. This CDR3 region has 14 residues. With V trimmed by 1 base and J by 6 bases, 6 bases remained unmatched.

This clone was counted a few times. For the CDR3, the DNA is TGTGCCAGCAGGACTCTCACAGCCTCTGGAAACACCATATATTTT. Translating gives CASRTLTASGNTIYF. The V gene is TRBV6-5, the J gene TRBJ1-3; no clear D. This CDR3 contains 15 residues. With 6 bases removed from V and 0 bases from J, the gap between germline ends came to 12 bases. CDR1 and CDR2 from the germline V gene are MNHEY and SVGAGI.

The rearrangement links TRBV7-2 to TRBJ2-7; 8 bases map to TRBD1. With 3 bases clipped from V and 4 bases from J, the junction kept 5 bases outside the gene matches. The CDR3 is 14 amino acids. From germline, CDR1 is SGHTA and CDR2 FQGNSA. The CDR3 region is CASSFGTGVYEQYF. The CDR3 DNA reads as TGTGCCAGCAGCTTCGGGACAGGAGTTTACGAGCAGTACTTC. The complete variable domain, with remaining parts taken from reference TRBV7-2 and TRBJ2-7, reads GAGVSQSPSNKVTEKGKDVELRCDPISGHTALYWYRQSLGQGLEFLIYFQGNSAPDKSGLPSDRFSAERTGGSVSTLTIQRTQQEDSAVYLCASSFGTGVYEQYFGPGTRLTVT.

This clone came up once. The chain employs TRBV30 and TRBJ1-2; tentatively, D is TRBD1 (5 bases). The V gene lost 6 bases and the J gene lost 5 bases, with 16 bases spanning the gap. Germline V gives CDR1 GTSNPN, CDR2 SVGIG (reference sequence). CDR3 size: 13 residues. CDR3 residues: CACPGEGGYGYTF. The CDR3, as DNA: TGTGCCTGCCCGGGGGAAGGTGGGTATGGCTACACCTTC. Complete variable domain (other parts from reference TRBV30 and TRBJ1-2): SQTIHQWPATLVQPVGSPLSLECTVEGTSNPNLYWYRQAAGRGLQLLFYSVGIGQISSEVPQNLSASRPQDRQFILSSKKLLLSDSGFYLCACPGEGGYGYTFGSGTRLTVV.

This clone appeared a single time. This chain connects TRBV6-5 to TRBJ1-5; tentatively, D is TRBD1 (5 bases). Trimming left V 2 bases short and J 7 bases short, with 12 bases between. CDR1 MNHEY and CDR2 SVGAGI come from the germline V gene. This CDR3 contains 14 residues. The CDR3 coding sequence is TGTGCCAGCAGTTACGGGAGGGGCGCGCAGCCCCAGCATTTT. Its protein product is CASSYGRGAQPQHF.

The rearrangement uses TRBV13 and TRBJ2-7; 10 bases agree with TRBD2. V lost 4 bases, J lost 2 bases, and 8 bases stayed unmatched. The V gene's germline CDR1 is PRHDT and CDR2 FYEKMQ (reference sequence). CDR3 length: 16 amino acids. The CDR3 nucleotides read TGTGCCAGCAGCTCAACCACTAGCGGGGTGACCTACGAGCAGTACTTC. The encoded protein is CASSSTTSGVTYEQYF.

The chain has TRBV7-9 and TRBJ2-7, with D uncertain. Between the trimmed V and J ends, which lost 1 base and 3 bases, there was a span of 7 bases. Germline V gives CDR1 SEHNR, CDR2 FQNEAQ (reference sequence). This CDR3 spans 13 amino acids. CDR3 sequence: CASSLESDYEQYF. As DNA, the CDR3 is TGTGCCAGCAGCTTAGAATCGGACTACGAGCAGTACTTC.

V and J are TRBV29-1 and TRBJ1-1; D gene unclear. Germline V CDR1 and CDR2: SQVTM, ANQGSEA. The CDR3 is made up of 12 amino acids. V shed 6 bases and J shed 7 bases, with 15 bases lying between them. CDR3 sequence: CSVLEVAFEAFF. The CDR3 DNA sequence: TGCAGCGTCCTTGAGGTAGCTTTTGAAGCTTTCTTT.

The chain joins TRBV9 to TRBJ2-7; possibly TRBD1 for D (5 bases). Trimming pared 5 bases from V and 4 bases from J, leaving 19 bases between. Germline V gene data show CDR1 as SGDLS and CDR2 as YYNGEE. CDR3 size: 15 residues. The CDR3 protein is CASSPQEGANYEQYF. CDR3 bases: TGTGCCAGCAGTCCCCAAGAAGGGGCGAATTACGAGCAGTACTTC.

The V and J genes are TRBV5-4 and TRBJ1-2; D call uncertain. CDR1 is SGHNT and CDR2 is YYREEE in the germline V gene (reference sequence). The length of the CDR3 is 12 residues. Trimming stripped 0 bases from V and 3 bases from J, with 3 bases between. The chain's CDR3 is CASSLDDYGYTF. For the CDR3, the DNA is TGTGCCAGCAGCTTGGATGACTATGGCTACACCTTC.

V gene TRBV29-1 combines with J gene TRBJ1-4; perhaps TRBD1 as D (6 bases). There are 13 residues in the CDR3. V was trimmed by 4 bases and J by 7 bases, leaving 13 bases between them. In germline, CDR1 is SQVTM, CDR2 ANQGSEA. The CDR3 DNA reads TGCAGCGTTGCCCCCAGGGGCAGTGAAAAACTGTTTTTT. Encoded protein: CSVAPRGSEKLFF.